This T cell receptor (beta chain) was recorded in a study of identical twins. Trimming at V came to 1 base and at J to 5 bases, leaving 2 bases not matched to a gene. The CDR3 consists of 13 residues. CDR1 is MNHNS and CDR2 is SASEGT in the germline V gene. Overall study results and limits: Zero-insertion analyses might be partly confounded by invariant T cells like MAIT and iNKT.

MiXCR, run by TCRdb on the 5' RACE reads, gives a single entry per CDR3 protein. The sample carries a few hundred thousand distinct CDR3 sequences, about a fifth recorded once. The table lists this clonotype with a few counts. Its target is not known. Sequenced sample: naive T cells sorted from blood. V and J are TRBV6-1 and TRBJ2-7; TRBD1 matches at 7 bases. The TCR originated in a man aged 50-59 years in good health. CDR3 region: CASSEGQGDEQYF. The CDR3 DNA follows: TGTGCCAGCAGTGAAGGACAGGGTGACGAGCAGTACTTC.